Following are 4 T cell receptor beta chains from one sample sequenced in a study of shared clonotypes between healthy human individuals. Sequencing was performed with immunoSEQ multiplex PCR; in TCRdb, only in-frame clones are kept and a portion is missing. This table holds 450,000 to 500,000 clones, 81% found once. The sample consisted of PBMCs. These receptors all come from a woman between 40 and 50 years old in good health. Some clones in this sample may be carry-over from other donors' samples.

This chain connects TRBV7-2 to TRBJ2-7; D ambiguous. V was cut by 3 bases and J by 1 base, with 10 bases left in between. Germline V CDR1 and CDR2: SGHTA, FQGNSA. The CDR3 has 14 residues. In DNA form, the CDR3 reads TGTGCCAGCAGCTTTTCCGGTGGGTCCTACGAGCAGTACTTC. It specifies CASSFSGGSYEQYF.

V and J are TRBV7-9 and TRBJ2-7; TRBD2 agrees at 10 bases. V was clipped by 4 bases and J by 7 bases; unmatched bases: 10. In germline, CDR1 is SEHNR, CDR2 FQNEAQ (reference sequence). The CDR3 has 15 amino acids. CDR3 DNA sequence: TGTGCCAGCAGCTCCCCGGCTAGCGGGAGCCGAGAGCAGTACTTC. Amino acid sequence: CASSSPASGSREQYF.

This clone was seen a few times. The rearrangement joins TRBV2 to TRBJ2-7; TRBD1 matches at 8 bases. CDR1 is SNHLY, CDR2 FYNNEI, per germline. The J segment lost 4 bases and the V segment lost 7 bases, leaving 6 bases of the junction unmatched. This CDR3 spans 13 amino acids. The CDR3 region has the DNA TGTGCCAGCACCCGGGACAGGCGGTACGAGCAGTACTTC. Translation gives CASTRDRRYEQYF.

This clone showed up just once. The J gene is TRBJ2-5, the V gene TRBV30, with 8 bases lining up with TRBD2. This CDR3 contains 16 residues. Trimming at V came to 2 bases and at J to 11 bases, leaving 19 bases not matched to a gene. Germline loops: CDR1 GTSNPN, CDR2 SVGIG (reference sequence). CDR3 sequence reads: CAWSLYVTSGSYKQYF. The DNA of the CDR3 is TGTGCCTGGAGTCTATATGTAACTAGCGGTTCCTACAAGCAGTACTTC.